This T cell receptor beta chain originates from a study of control samples from healthy donors and cancer patients. Produced via immunoSEQ multiplex PCR; TCRdb's table is partial and in-frame only. The sample includes 100,000 to 150,000 clones, about 88% seen only once; the top ten take around 2%. Germline CDR1 and CDR2: MDHEN and SYDVKM. CDR3 length: 15 amino acids. The ends were cut back, 5 bases at V and 1 base at J, with 15 bases in the middle. This clonotype was obtained from a man in his late teens or twenties in good health. The J gene is TRBJ2-7, the V gene TRBV28; D possibly corresponds to TRBD1 (7 bases). Sequences were obtained from blood. As DNA, the CDR3 is TGTGCCAGCAGTCCCCCAGGGGGGTTATCCTACGAGCAGTACTTC. Amino acids: CASSPPGGLSYEQYF.